This entry lists 6 T cell receptor beta chains sequenced from one sample in a study of human thymus T cells. Measured with immunoSEQ multiplex PCR; TCRdb has only the in-frame clones, and not every one. The sample shows 86,000 or so clones, roughly 96% of them seen only once. Corrective heart surgery yielded resections, and these provided the thymus tissue. The material sequenced was thymus tissue. All receptors come from a boy younger than two with a congenital heart defect but otherwise immunologically healthy.

The V and J genes are TRBV11-3 and TRBJ2-7, with a possible D match to TRBD2 (6 bases). Deletions cut 1 base from V and 2 bases from J, with 12 bases between. Germline CDR1 SGHNT, CDR2 YENEEA. The CDR3 is made up of 15 amino acids. CDR3 region: CASSLGSGEPYEQYF. CDR3 coding DNA: TGTGCCAGCAGCTTAGGTAGCGGAGAACCCTACGAGCAGTACTTC.

This clone was detected once. This chain uses TRBV4-2 with TRBJ2-5; 11 bases line up with TRBD2. The V and J ends lost 0 bases and 4 bases, in that order; junction bases with no gene match: 7. The CDR3 consists of 17 residues. Germline lookup yields CDR1 LGHNA and CDR2 YNFKEQ. The CDR3 region has the DNA TGTGCCAGCAGCCAAGATTTTCTAGCGGGGGGTAGAGAGACCCAGTACTTC. It yields the protein CASSQDFLAGGRETQYF.

The V call is TRBV5-6, the J call TRBJ1-5; D gene unclear. The CDR3 covers 13 residues. V lost 0 bases to trimming and J lost 9 bases, with 10 bases between them. Per the germline V gene, CDR1 is SGHDT and CDR2 is YYEEEE. The CDR3, as DNA: TGTGCCAGCAGCTTGGGAAGGGATCGGCCCCAGCATTTT. Its translation is CASSLGRDRPQHF.

V and J are TRBV5-4 and TRBJ2-3; 12 positions agree with TRBD2. The CDR3 contains 16 residues. After removal of 3 bases from V and 0 bases from J, the junction contained 2 bases not matched to a gene. CDR1 SGHNT and CDR2 YYREEE come from the germline V gene (reference sequence). CDR3 protein: CASSWTSGVSTDTQYF. The CDR3 bases are TGTGCCAGCAGCTGGACTAGCGGGGTGAGCACAGATACGCAGTATTTT.

CDR3 nucleotide sequence: TGTGCCAGCAGACCGGACAGGCCGGACTATCAGCCCCAGCATTTT. As protein: CASRPDRPDYQPQHF. V gene TRBV28 combines with J gene TRBJ1-5; 7 nucleotides match TRBD1. The CDR3 runs to 15 residues. Losses at the gene ends were 6 bases for V and 5 bases for J; bases not matched to a gene: 10. The germline V gene has CDR1 MDHEN and CDR2 SYDVKM.

The chain couples TRBV6-5 to TRBJ2-7; 11 bases fit TRBD2. The length of the CDR3 is 16 residues. CDR1 and CDR2 from the germline V gene are MNHEY and SVGAGI. With 0 bases clipped from V and 1 base from J, the junction kept 2 bases outside the gene matches. The CDR3 loop reads CASSYSTSGGSYEQYF. The DNA of the CDR3 is TGTGCCAGCAGTTACTCAACTAGCGGGGGATCCTACGAGCAGTACTTC.